The rows below give T cell receptor beta chains drawn from one sample of a study of Graves' ophthalmopathy and Graves' hyperthyroidism. TCRdb independently ran MiXCR on the multiplex PCR reads; one entry per CDR3 protein. The sample has about 740,000 distinct CDR3 sequences, about 44% seen once; the top ten hold roughly 46%. Sequencing was carried out using peripheral blood. Receptors were obtained from an adult man with Graves' ophthalmopathy. Both conserved end residues are part of each CDR3.

j_gene | v_gene | CDR3aa
TRBJ1-2 | TRBV9 | CASSPGPNANYGYTF
TRBJ2-7 | TRBV29-1 | CSVVQGAYEQYF
TRBJ2-7 | TRBV6-5 | CASSQLQGAYEQYF
TRBJ2-2 | TRBV7-2 | CACRPGTGRTGELFF
TRBJ2-5 | TRBV25-1 | CASSLGPPRQETQYF
TRBJ1-2 | TRBV7-9 | CASSLRVRETGGLRRYGYTF
TRBJ1-4 | TRBV6-6 | CANSPLGNSGEKLFF
TRBJ2-6 | TRBV7-9 | CASSPSWDRSSGANVLTF
TRBJ2-7 | TRBV29-1 | CSGSRDRISYEQYF
TRBJ1-1 | TRBV20-1 | CSARSDRVNTEAFF
TRBJ2-3 | TRBV7-9 | CASSLLVGDGTDTQYF
TRBJ1-1 | TRBV7-9 | CASSSSRDPGDTEAFF
TRBJ2-3 | TRBV15 | CATSRGASGSSTDTQYF
TRBJ1-5 | TRBV2 | CASSFDPGTRGQPQHF
TRBJ2-7 | TRBV25-1 | CAWLIRDTYEQYF
TRBJ2-1 | TRBV24-1 | CATSDPLEIRGEQFF
TRBJ2-5 | TRBV2 | CASSTVTGTQYF
TRBJ1-5 | TRBV4-1 | CASSPGLAGEHF
TRBJ2-2 | TRBV7-6 | CASSQGLTGELFF
TRBJ2-5 | TRBV6-5 | CASSTGGWGDQETQYF
TRBJ1-2 | TRBV19 | CASRKITGTGGYTF
TRBJ1-6 | TRBV9 | CASSAHGGPTRSPLHF
TRBJ2-7 | TRBV19 | CASSENRGPYEQYF
TRBJ2-5 | TRBV2 | CASSEVGAAQYF
TRBJ2-3 | TRBV9 | CASSVESTTSTDTQYF
TRBJ1-3 | TRBV6-6 | CASIRDSNSGNTIYF
TRBJ2-5 | TRBV7-3 | CASSQEGNKETQYF
TRBJ1-5 | TRBV25-1 | CASRGTGVHQPQHF
TRBJ2-7 | TRBV2 | CASMGDYEQYF
TRBJ2-7 | TRBV10-3 | CASRWDSRNEQYF
TRBJ2-5 | TRBV5-6 | CASSTTPGTVETQYF
TRBJ2-5 | TRBV6-5 | CASSYLGLAAQWAQYF
TRBJ2-7 | TRBV5-6 | CASSLMNEQYF
TRBJ2-7 | TRBV2 | CASSSLGGTYEQYF
TRBJ1-4 | TRBV2 | CASSRDSVVFF
TRBJ1-1 | TRBV20-1 | CSAAPGAEAFF
TRBJ1-1 | TRBV19 | CASSFLRGTEAFF
TRBJ2-2 | TRBV29-1 | CSVEDLAGETGELFF
TRBJ1-6 | TRBV10-3 | CAIRRTGGNSPLHF